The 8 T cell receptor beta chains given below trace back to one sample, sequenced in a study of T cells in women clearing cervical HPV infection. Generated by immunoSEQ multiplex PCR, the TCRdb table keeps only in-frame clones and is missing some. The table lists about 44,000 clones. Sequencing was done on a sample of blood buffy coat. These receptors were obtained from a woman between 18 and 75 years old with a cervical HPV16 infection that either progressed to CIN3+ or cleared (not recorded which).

The CDR3 sequence: CASSAGQGGFLETQYF. Partial CDR3 DNA: TGCGCCAGCAGCGCTGGACAGGGGGGATTTTTAGAGACC. The chain has TRBV10-1 and TRBJ2-5, with 10 bases lining up with TRBD1. The read terminates 3 residues ahead of where the CDR3 ends, so the germline J gene completes it. CDR1 is WNHNN and CDR2 is SYGVQD in the germline V gene (reference sequence). CDR3 size: 16 residues. J was trimmed by 4 bases and V by 6 bases; bases with no gene match: 11.

The CDR3 loop is CASSAGGSRVDDEQFF. The sequenced CDR3 bases are TGTGCCAGCAGTGCGGGGGGGAGCAGGGTAGACGATGAG. The chain combines TRBV6-4 with TRBJ2-1; the match to TRBD2 covers 8 bases. The sequence runs out 3 residues before the end of the CDR3; the remainder is reconstructed from the germline J gene. Germline values: CDR1 MRHNA, CDR2 SNTAGT. This CDR3 region has 16 residues. V shed 4 bases, J shed 8 bases, and the junction held 13 bases outside the gene matches.

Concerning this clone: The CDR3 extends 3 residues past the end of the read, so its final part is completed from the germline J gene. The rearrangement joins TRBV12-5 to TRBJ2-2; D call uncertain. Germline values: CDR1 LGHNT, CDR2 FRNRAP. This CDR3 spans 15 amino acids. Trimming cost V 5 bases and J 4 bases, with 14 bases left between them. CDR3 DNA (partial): TGTGCTAGTGGTGCCTCGGGTAGGCGCACCGGGGAG. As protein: CASGASGRRTGE. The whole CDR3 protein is CASGASGRRTGELFF.

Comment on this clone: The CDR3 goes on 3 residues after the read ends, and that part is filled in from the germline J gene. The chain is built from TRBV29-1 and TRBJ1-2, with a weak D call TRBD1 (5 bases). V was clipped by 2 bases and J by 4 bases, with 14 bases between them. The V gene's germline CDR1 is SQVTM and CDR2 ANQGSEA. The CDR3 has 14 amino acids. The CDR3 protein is CSVERRDSTYGYTF. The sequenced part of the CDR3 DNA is TGCAGCGTTGAACGCAGGGATTCAACCTATGGC. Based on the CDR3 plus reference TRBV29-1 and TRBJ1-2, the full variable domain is SAVISQKPSRDICQRGTSLTIQCQVDSQVTMMFWYRQQPGQSLTLIATANQGSEATYESGFVIDKFPISRPNLTFSTLTVSNMSPEDSSIYLCSVERRDSTYGYTFGSGTRLTVV.

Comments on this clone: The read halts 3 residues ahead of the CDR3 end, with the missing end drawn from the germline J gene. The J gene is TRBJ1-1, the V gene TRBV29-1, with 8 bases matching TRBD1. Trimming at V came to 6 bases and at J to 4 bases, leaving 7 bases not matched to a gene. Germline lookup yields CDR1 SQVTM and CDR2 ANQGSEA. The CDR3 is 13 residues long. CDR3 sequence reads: CSVQQGEGTEAFF. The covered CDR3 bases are TGCAGCGTCCAACAGGGGGAGGGCACTGAA.

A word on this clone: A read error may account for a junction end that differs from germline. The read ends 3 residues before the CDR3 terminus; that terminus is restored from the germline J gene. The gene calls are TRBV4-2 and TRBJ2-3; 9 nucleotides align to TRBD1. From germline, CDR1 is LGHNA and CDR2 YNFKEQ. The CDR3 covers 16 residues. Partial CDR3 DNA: TGCGCCAGCAGCCTCGGGACAGGGTCACGGGGAGATACG. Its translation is CASSLGTGSRGDT. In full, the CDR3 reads CASSLGTGSRGDTQYF.

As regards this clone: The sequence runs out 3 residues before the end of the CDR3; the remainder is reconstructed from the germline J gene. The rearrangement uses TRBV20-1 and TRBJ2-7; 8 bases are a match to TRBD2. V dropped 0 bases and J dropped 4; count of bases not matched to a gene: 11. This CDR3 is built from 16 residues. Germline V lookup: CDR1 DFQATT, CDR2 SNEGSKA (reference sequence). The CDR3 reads CSARDSERERLYEQYF. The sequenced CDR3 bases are TGCAGTGCTAGAGATAGCGAGCGGGAGCGCTTATACGAG.

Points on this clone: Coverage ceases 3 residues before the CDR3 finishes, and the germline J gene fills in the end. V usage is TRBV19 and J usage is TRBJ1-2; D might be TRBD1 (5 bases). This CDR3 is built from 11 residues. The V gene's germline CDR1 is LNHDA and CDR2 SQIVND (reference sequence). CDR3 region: CASSTSHRYTF. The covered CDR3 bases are TGTGCCAGTAGTACCTCACACAGG.